These T cell receptor beta chains were read from a single sample in a study of blood T cell repertoires in COVID-19. Repertoires were generated with immunoSEQ multiplex PCR, while TCRdb's copy carries only in-frame clones and drops some. Altogether about 210,000 clones are present, 81% being singletons, with the ten largest covering approximately 9%. Specimen: PBMCs or T cells enriched from blood (not recorded which). The receptor set was obtained from a woman in her forties or fifties with acute COVID-19. CDR3s include the opening cysteine and the closing phenylalanine or tryptophan. Fields, in order: CDR3 DNA, CDR3 protein, D gene, J gene, clone size, V gene. The D gene is left open where the match is weak. Only some rows state a clone size, as once, few, many or a class for expanded clones.

CDR3nt: TGCGCCAGCACTCGTCCGGGCGCGGGTGGCTACAATGAGCAGTTCTTC
CDR3aa: CASTRPGAGGYNEQFF
d_gene: -
j_gene: TRBJ2-1
abundance: -
v_gene: TRBV4-1

CDR3nt: TGTGCCAGCAGCTCCCAGGGGTACGAGCAGTACTTC
CDR3aa: CASSSQGYEQYF
d_gene: -
j_gene: TRBJ2-7
abundance: -
v_gene: TRBV14

CDR3nt: TGTGCCAGCAGTGCGGGGGGCGGTGGTAATTCACCCCTCCACTTT
CDR3aa: CASSAGGGGNSPLHF
d_gene: -
j_gene: TRBJ1-6
abundance: -
v_gene: TRBV28

CDR3nt: TGTGCCAGCAGTTACTCGGGGGGGCTGAACACTGAAGCTTTCTTT
CDR3aa: CASSYSGGLNTEAFF
d_gene: -
j_gene: TRBJ1-1
abundance: -
v_gene: TRBV6-5

CDR3nt: TGTGCCAGCCGCGGTCGCGGCCGCACAGATACGCAGTATTTT
CDR3aa: CASRGRGRTDTQYF
d_gene: -
j_gene: TRBJ2-3
abundance: -
v_gene: TRBV11-3

CDR3nt: TGTGCCAGCAGAGCCGACAGGTACTCTGGAAACACCATATATTTT
CDR3aa: CASRADRYSGNTIYF
d_gene: -
j_gene: TRBJ1-3
abundance: -
v_gene: TRBV28

CDR3nt: TGTGCCAGCAGCTTAGCCAGGGGAACGAACACTGAAGCTTTCTTT
CDR3aa: CASSLARGTNTEAFF
d_gene: -
j_gene: TRBJ1-1
abundance: -
v_gene: TRBV7-6

CDR3nt: TGTGCCATCAGTGAGTCGGAGGGGGCCTATGGCTACACCTTC
CDR3aa: CAISESEGAYGYTF
d_gene: TRBD1
j_gene: TRBJ1-2
abundance: -
v_gene: TRBV10-3

CDR3nt: TGCGCCAGCAGTCCCCTAAGCGGTACCCAGTACTTC
CDR3aa: CASSPLSGTQYF
d_gene: -
j_gene: TRBJ2-5
abundance: -
v_gene: TRBV23-1

CDR3nt: TGTGCCAGCTCACCACGAGGGGGCAGCACAGATACGCAGTATTTT
CDR3aa: CASSPRGGSTDTQYF
d_gene: TRBD1
j_gene: TRBJ2-3
abundance: -
v_gene: TRBV18

CDR3nt: TGTGCCAGCAGTGCCGGGACAGGGGAAAACATTCAGTACTTC
CDR3aa: CASSAGTGENIQYF
d_gene: TRBD1
j_gene: TRBJ2-4
abundance: -
v_gene: TRBV28

CDR3nt: TGCAGCGTTGGGCAGGGCGTCACTGAAGCTTTCTTT
CDR3aa: CSVGQGVTEAFF
d_gene: -
j_gene: TRBJ1-1
abundance: -
v_gene: TRBV29-1

CDR3nt: TGTGCCAGCAGTTCGCTCCAGGGTGGGTACACCGGGGAGCTGTTTTTT
CDR3aa: CASSSLQGGYTGELFF
d_gene: -
j_gene: TRBJ2-2
abundance: -
v_gene: TRBV6-2/TRBV6-3

CDR3nt: TGTGCCAGCTCACCAGCGGGGGGCACAGATACGCAGTATTTT
CDR3aa: CASSPAGGTDTQYF
d_gene: TRBD2
j_gene: TRBJ2-3
abundance: -
v_gene: TRBV18

CDR3nt: TGTGCCAGTAGTATAAACAGGGGCTATGGCTACACCTTC
CDR3aa: CASSINRGYGYTF
d_gene: TRBD1
j_gene: TRBJ1-2
abundance: few
v_gene: TRBV19

CDR3nt: TGTGCCAGCAGTTACTCGATACAGGGGGCCCACGAGCAGTACTTC
CDR3aa: CASSYSIQGAHEQYF
d_gene: TRBD1
j_gene: TRBJ2-7
abundance: -
v_gene: TRBV6-6

CDR3nt: TGTGCCAGCAGTCCCGTATACAGGGGGAATCAGCCCCAGCATTTT
CDR3aa: CASSPVYRGNQPQHF
d_gene: TRBD1
j_gene: TRBJ1-5
abundance: once
v_gene: TRBV3-1/TRBV3-2

CDR3nt: TGTGCCAGCAGCTTTCTCTCTGAAGCTTTCTTT
CDR3aa: CASSFLSEAFF
d_gene: -
j_gene: TRBJ1-1
abundance: -
v_gene: TRBV7-9

CDR3nt: TGTGCCAGCAGTGAAGGAGGTTGGTCAGATACGCAGTATTTT
CDR3aa: CASSEGGWSDTQYF
d_gene: -
j_gene: TRBJ2-3
abundance: -
v_gene: TRBV6-1

CDR3nt: TGTGCCAGCAGTTTACCTAGTGGGGCCTCCTACGAGCAGTACTTC
CDR3aa: CASSLPSGASYEQYF
d_gene: -
j_gene: TRBJ2-7
abundance: -
v_gene: TRBV28

CDR3nt: TGTGCCAGCAGTTTTACAGGGGGCTATTCACCCCTCCACTTT
CDR3aa: CASSFTGGYSPLHF
d_gene: TRBD1
j_gene: TRBJ1-6
abundance: few
v_gene: TRBV27

CDR3nt: TGTGCCAGCAGCGTAGCTACAGGGGTCTCCTACGAGCAGTACTTC
CDR3aa: CASSVATGVSYEQYF
d_gene: TRBD1
j_gene: TRBJ2-7
abundance: few
v_gene: TRBV9

CDR3nt: TGTGCCATCAGTGACGGGGGGCTCGAACCGAACACTGAAGCTTTCTTT
CDR3aa: CAISDGGLEPNTEAFF
d_gene: -
j_gene: TRBJ1-1
abundance: -
v_gene: TRBV10-3

CDR3nt: TGTGCCAGCTCACCATCAATGACAGGGGGCGGCGGGCAGCCCCAGCATTTT
CDR3aa: CASSPSMTGGGGQPQHF
d_gene: TRBD1
j_gene: TRBJ1-5
abundance: -
v_gene: TRBV18

CDR3nt: TGTGCCAGCAGCCAAGTTGGGACAGGGCCCAGGGAGCAGTTCTTC
CDR3aa: CASSQVGTGPREQFF
d_gene: TRBD1
j_gene: TRBJ2-1
abundance: -
v_gene: TRBV3-1/TRBV3-2

CDR3nt: TGTGCCAGCTCACCTATACAGGGCCGGGATAGCAATCAGCCCCAGCATTTT
CDR3aa: CASSPIQGRDSNQPQHF
d_gene: -
j_gene: TRBJ1-5
abundance: -
v_gene: TRBV18

CDR3nt: TGTGCCAGCAGCTCTACAGGGGTACGCTCCTATGGCTACACCTTC
CDR3aa: CASSSTGVRSYGYTF
d_gene: TRBD1
j_gene: TRBJ1-2
abundance: -
v_gene: TRBV7-6

CDR3nt: TGTGCCAGCAATTCAGACGGACTGAACTCCTACGAGCAGTACTTC
CDR3aa: CASNSDGLNSYEQYF
d_gene: -
j_gene: TRBJ2-7
abundance: -
v_gene: TRBV27